A selection of T cell receptor beta chains follows, all from one sample in a study of T cells in Graves' hyperthyroidism and ophthalmopathy. TCRdb recomputed calls from the multiplex PCR reads with MiXCR, one row per CDR3 protein. The sample lists about 200,000 distinct CDR3 sequences, about 15% occurring once. Sample: blood. The receptors originated from a woman in her forties or fifties with Graves' hyperthyroidism. Both conserved end residues are part of each CDR3. Fields, in order: clone size, J gene, D gene, V gene, CDR3 DNA, CDR3 protein. The D gene is left open where the match is weak. Only some rows state a clone size, as once, few, many or a class for expanded clones.

many | TRBJ2-1 | - | TRBV28 | TGTGCCAGCAGACTTAGACAGGCCTACAATGAGCAGTTCTTC | CASRLRQAYNEQFF
few | TRBJ2-1 | TRBD2 | TRBV4-2 | TGTGCCAGCAGCTCCGGGACTAGCGGGAGGGCCGTCAATGAGCAGTTCTTC | CASSSGTSGRAVNEQFF
many | TRBJ1-1 | - | TRBV10-3 | TGTGCCATCAGTGAGTCAACAGGGCTGAACACTGAAGCTTTCTTT | CAISESTGLNTEAFF
many | TRBJ2-1 | - | TRBV12-3/TRBV12-4 | TGTGCCAGCAGTTCTAGGACCAACTACAATGAGCAGTTCTTC | CASSSRTNYNEQFF
few | TRBJ2-4 | - | TRBV3-1 | TGTGCCAGCAGCCAAGATGGGGGTCTAGCCAAAAACATTCAGTACTTC | CASSQDGGLAKNIQYF
many | TRBJ2-5 | TRBD2 | TRBV27 | TGTGCCAGCAGTATCGGGGGGGAGAAGACCCAGTACTTC | CASSIGGEKTQYF
- | TRBJ1-2 | - | TRBV2 | TGTGCCAGCAGTGAAGAGGCTTGGAACTATGGCTACACCTTC | CASSEEAWNYGYTF
- | TRBJ2-2 | TRBD2 | TRBV7-2 | TGTGCCAGCAGCCAGACTAGCGGGAAGCCCGGGGAGCTGTTTTTT | CASSQTSGKPGELFF
- | TRBJ1-1 | TRBD1 | TRBV5-1 | TGCGCCAGCTCCCGGACAGGACTGAACACTGAAGCTTTCTTT | CASSRTGLNTEAFF
many | TRBJ2-7 | - | TRBV7-9 | TGTGCCAGCAGCTTAGGGGTTAGCTCCTACGAGCAGTACTTC | CASSLGVSSYEQYF
many | TRBJ1-3 | - | TRBV28 | TGTGCCAGCTCGTTTGGCTACTCTGGAAACACCATATATTTT | CASSFGYSGNTIYF
many | TRBJ1-2 | - | TRBV4-1 | TGCGCCAGCAGCCGAGAGGGAACGGGGCTGAATGGCTACACCTTC | CASSREGTGLNGYTF
many | TRBJ2-1 | - | TRBV7-9 | TGTGCCAGCAGCTCCGGACTGACCGGGGGCCTGGATGAGCAGTTCTTC | CASSSGLTGGLDEQFF
- | TRBJ2-1 | TRBD2 | TRBV20-1 | TGCAGTGCTAACTGGTTGACTAGCGGGATCCACCCCGATGAGCAGTTCTTC | CSANWLTSGIHPDEQFF
few | TRBJ2-1 | - | TRBV25-1 | TGTGCCAGCAATCAGGGAAATGAGCAGTTCTTC | CASNQGNEQFF
- | TRBJ2-1 | TRBD2 | TRBV7-8 | TGTGCCAGCAGCCAAGAGGCACTAGCGGGCTCTGAGCAGTTCTTC | CASSQEALAGSEQFF
many | TRBJ1-1 | - | TRBV11-2 | TGTGCCAGCAGCTTAAAAATGACCACTGAAGCTTTCTTT | CASSLKMTTEAFF
many | TRBJ2-3 | - | TRBV7-2 | TGTGCCAGCAGCCCCTACGGAACAGATACGCAGTATTTT | CASSPYGTDTQYF
many | TRBJ2-3 | - | TRBV7-3 | TGTGCCAGCAGCCCACCATCAGATACGCAGTATTTT | CASSPPSDTQYF
- | TRBJ1-6 | - | TRBV27 | TGTGCCAGCAGTTCTAGAGGCATAACCCTCCACTTT | CASSSRGITLHF